This entry lists 13 T cell receptor beta chains sequenced from one sample in a study of blood T cells in healthy people across ages (dated by TCRdb to about 2015). The library was obtained by 5' RACE. TCRdb shows the sequencer as Illumina HiSeq 2500. A second roughly 6 to 12 cycle PCR used a sample-barcoded 5' primer and a J-beta primer mix. The raw public reads went through TCRdb reprocessing: fastp at Q25, MiXCR clone calling, in-frame beta chains kept. CDR3 protein duplicates are merged, each entry listing the most common genes and DNA. The sample includes about 810,000 distinct CDR3 sequences, with around 36% observed a single time. The leading ten clones occupy 10% to 15% of the sample. Sequencing was performed on blood. The receptors originated from a man between 18 and 35 years old in good health.

V gene TRBV7-8 combines with J gene TRBJ1-5; perhaps TRBD1 as D (6 bases). This CDR3 is 17 amino acids long. V lost 0 bases and J 1 base, leaving 13 bases between the germline ends. CDR1 is SGHVS, CDR2 FQNEAQ, per germline. The CDR3 sequence is CASSLAQDRRSNQPQHF. The CDR3 DNA sequence: TGTGCCAGCAGCTTAGCCCAAGACAGGAGAAGCAATCAGCCCCAGCATTTT.

The chain carries TRBV6-5 and TRBJ2-5; TRBD1 agrees at 9 bases. Germline CDR1 reads MNHEY; CDR2 reads SVGAGI. The length of the CDR3 is 16 residues. J lost 1 base, V lost 5 bases, and 8 bases had no gene match. This CDR3 reads CASSPGTGSLQETQYF. In DNA, the CDR3 is TGTGCCAGCAGTCCGGGGACAGGGTCACTCCAAGAGACCCAGTACTTC.

The rearrangement joins TRBV7-2 to TRBJ2-2; D not certain. Trimming cost V 5 bases and J 7 bases, with 17 bases left between them. The germline gives CDR1 SGHTA, CDR2 FQGNSA. The CDR3 consists of 15 residues. The CDR3 nucleotides read TGTGCCAGCAGCCTCACCGGTCCCCACAACGGGGAGCTGTTTTTT. It yields the protein CASSLTGPHNGELFF.

This clonotype has just a few counts. V gene TRBV12-3 or TRBV12-4 combines with J gene TRBJ2-1, with TRBD2 matching 9 bases. This CDR3 comprises 15 residues. V trimming: 8 bases; J trimming: 5 bases; junction bases outside the gene matches: 10. Here the CDR3 DNA reads TGTGCCAGCTGCGTCGGGCTAGCGGGGAACAATGAGCAGTTCTTC. This sequence encodes CASCVGLAGNNEQFF.

This rearrangement joins TRBV6-2 or TRBV6-3 to TRBJ1-1; no clear D. Germline-derived CDR1 and CDR2 are MNHEY and SVGEGT. The CDR3 spans 15 residues. Trimming left V 2 bases short and J 1 base short, with 11 bases between. The CDR3 loop reads CASSYPATPNTEAFF. The CDR3 nucleotides are TGTGCCAGCAGTTACCCGGCAACACCGAACACTGAAGCTTTCTTT.

This clonotype has a handful of counts. This chain connects TRBV4-1 to TRBJ2-1, with no clear D. Germline assignment: CDR1 MGHRA and CDR2 YSYEKL. Trimming took 0 bases from V and 2 from J, leaving 8 bases between them. The CDR3 is 15 residues long. The DNA of the CDR3 is TGCGCCAGCAGCCAAGAGGAGACTCCCTACAATGAGCAGTTCTTC. Its protein is CASSQEETPYNEQFF.

The chain employs TRBV7-6 and TRBJ2-5; D gene uncertain. There are 14 residues in the CDR3. CDR1 is SGHVS, CDR2 FNYEAQ, per germline. V shed 1 base and J shed 5 bases, with 11 bases lying between them. The CDR3 spells CASSLGRLVETQYF. Written as DNA, the CDR3 is TGTGCCAGCAGCTTAGGACGGCTCGTGGAGACCCAGTACTTC.

The chain has TRBV20-1 and TRBJ1-1; D call uncertain. The CDR3 loop spans 16 amino acids. Trimming took 0 bases from V and 4 from J, leaving 18 bases between them. CDR1 and CDR2 (germline): DFQATT, SNEGSKA (reference sequence). The CDR3 is CSARDNQRATTTEAFF. The CDR3 DNA is TGCAGTGCTAGAGATAATCAACGTGCGACCACCACTGAAGCTTTCTTT.

The chain carries TRBV5-1 and TRBJ2-1; D is uncertain. This CDR3 has 13 amino acids. Germline CDR1 SGHRS, CDR2 YFSETQ. V lost 4 bases and J 1 base, leaving 6 bases between the germline ends. CDR3 region: CASSTDSYNEQFF. The CDR3 region has the DNA TGCGCCAGCAGCACCGATTCCTACAATGAGCAGTTCTTC.

This clonotype was seen many times. The V and J genes are TRBV12-3 or TRBV12-4 and TRBJ2-7; D is perhaps TRBD1 (6 bases). Trimming left V 5 bases short and J 5 bases short, with 16 bases between. The CDR3 sequence is 14 residues long. The DNA for the CDR3 is TGTGCCAGCAGTCCCGGGACACTGAATCACGAGCAGTACTTC. Protein: CASSPGTLNHEQYF.

The chain uses TRBV4-3 and TRBJ2-1, with TRBD2 matching 12 bases. Losses at the gene ends were 4 bases for V and 7 bases for J; bases not matched to a gene: 8. The CDR3 covers 16 residues. Germline V lookup: CDR1 LGHNA, CDR2 YSLEER. The CDR3 DNA sequence: TGCGCCAGCAGCCTGACACTAGCGGGGGGTCAAAATGAGCAGTTCTTC. It yields the protein CASSLTLAGGQNEQFF.

The chain carries TRBV12-3 or TRBV12-4 and TRBJ2-7; 10 bases map to TRBD1. The CDR3 spans 14 residues. The V gene end was trimmed by 6 bases and the J gene end by 7 bases; junction bases not matched to a gene: 9. The CDR3 sequence: CASRTGGDYNEQYF. The CDR3 nucleotides are TGTGCCAGCAGGACAGGGGGCGATTACAATGAGCAGTACTTC.

The gene calls are TRBV5-1 and TRBJ1-1, with a possible D match to TRBD1 (6 bases). The CDR3 runs 15 residues. Germline V gene data show CDR1 as SGHRS and CDR2 as YFSETQ. Trimming removed 5 bases from V and 0 bases from J, with 14 bases in between. CDR3 protein: CASSWRGGMNTEAFF. CDR3 nucleotide sequence: TGCGCCAGCAGTTGGAGGGGGGGAATGAACACTGAAGCTTTCTTT. The full variable domain, completed using reference TRBV5-1 and TRBJ1-1, is KAGVTQTPRYLIKTRGQQVTLSCSPISGHRSVSWYQQTPGQGLQFLFEYFSETQRNKGNFPGRFSGRQFSNSRSEMNVSTLELGDSALYLCASSWRGGMNTEAFFGQGTRLTVV.